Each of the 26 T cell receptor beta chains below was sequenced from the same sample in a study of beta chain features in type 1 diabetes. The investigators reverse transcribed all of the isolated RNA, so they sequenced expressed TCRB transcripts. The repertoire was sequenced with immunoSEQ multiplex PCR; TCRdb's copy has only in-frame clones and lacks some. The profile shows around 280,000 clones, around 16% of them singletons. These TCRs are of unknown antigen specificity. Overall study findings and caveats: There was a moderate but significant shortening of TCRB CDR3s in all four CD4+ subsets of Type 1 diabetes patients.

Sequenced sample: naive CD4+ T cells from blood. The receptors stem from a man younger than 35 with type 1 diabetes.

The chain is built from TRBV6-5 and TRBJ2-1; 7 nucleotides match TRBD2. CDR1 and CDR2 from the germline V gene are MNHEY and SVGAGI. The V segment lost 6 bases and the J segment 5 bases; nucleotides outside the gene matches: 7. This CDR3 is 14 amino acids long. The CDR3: CASREGLRDNEQFF. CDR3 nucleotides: TGTGCCAGCAGGGAGGGACTACGTGACAATGAGCAGTTCTTC.

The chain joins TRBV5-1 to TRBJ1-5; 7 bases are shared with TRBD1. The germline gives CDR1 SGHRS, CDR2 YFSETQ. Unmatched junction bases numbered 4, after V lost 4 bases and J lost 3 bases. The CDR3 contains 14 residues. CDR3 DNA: TGCGCCAGCAGCCCGACAGGGCCCAATCAGCCCCAGCATTTT. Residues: CASSPTGPNQPQHF. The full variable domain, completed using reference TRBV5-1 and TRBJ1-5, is KAGVTQTPRYLIKTRGQQVTLSCSPISGHRSVSWYQQTPGQGLQFLFEYFSETQRNKGNFPGRFSGRQFSNSRSEMNVSTLELGDSALYLCASSPTGPNQPQHFGDGTRLSIL.

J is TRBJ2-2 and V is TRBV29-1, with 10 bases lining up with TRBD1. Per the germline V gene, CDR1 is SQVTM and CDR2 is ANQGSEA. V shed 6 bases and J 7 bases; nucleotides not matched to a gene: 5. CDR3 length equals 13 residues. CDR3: CSVGTGEVGELFF. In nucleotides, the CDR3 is TGCAGCGTGGGGACAGGGGAAGTCGGGGAGCTGTTTTTT.

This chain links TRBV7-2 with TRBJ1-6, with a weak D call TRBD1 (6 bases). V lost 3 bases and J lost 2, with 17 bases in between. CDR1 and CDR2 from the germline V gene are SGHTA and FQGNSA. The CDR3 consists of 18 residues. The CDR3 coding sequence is TGTGCCAGCAGCTTGAACAGGGCCCCTGGGACCTATAATTCACCCCTCCACTTT. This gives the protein CASSLNRAPGTYNSPLHF.

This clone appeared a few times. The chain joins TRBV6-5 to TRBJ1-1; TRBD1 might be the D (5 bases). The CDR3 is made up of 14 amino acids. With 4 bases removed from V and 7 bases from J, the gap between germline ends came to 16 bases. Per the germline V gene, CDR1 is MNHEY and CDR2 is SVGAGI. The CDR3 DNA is TGTGCCAGCAGTTCCCGGGACGGAGGGGATGAAGCTTTCTTT. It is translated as CASSSRDGGDEAFF.

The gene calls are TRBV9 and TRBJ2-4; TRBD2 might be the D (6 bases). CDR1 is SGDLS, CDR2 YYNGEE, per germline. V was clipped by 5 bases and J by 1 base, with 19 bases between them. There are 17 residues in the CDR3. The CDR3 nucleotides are TGTGCCAGCAGTACCTTGGGCGGGGTTGGGGCCAAAAACATTCAGTACTTC. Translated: CASSTLGGVGAKNIQYF. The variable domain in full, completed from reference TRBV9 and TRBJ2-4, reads DSGVTQTPKHLITATGQRVTLRCSPRSGDLSVYWYQQSLDQGLQFLIQYYNGEERAKGNILERFSAQQFPDLHSELNLSSLELGDSALYFCASSTLGGVGAKNIQYFGAGTRLSVL.

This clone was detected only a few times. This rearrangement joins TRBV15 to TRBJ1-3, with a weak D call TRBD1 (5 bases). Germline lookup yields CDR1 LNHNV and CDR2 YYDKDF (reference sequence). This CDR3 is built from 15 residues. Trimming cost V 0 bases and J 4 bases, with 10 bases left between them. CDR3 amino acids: CATSRDRGSGNTIYF. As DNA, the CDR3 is TGTGCCACCAGCAGAGATCGGGGGAGCGGAAACACCATATATTTT.

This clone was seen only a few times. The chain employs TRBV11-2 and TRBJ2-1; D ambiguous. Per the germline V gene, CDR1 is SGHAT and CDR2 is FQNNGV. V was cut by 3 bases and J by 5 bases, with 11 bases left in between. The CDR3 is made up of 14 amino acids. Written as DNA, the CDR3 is TGTGCCAGCAGCTTCGCTGGAGTGCACAATGAGCAGTTCTTC. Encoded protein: CASSFAGVHNEQFF.

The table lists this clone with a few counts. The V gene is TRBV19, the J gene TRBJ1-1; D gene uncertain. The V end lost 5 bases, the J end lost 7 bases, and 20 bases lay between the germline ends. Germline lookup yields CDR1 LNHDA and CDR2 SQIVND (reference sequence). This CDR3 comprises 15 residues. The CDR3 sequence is CASSSHTAGLDEAFF. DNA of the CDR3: TGTGCCAGTAGTTCACATACCGCCGGTCTAGATGAAGCTTTCTTT.

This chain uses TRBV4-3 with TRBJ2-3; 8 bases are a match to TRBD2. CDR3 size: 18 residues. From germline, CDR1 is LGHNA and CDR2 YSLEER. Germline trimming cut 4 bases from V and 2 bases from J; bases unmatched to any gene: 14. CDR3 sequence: CASSPRGGRGANTDTQYF. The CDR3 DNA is TGCGCCAGCAGCCCCCGGGGGGGGCGGGGGGCGAACACAGATACGCAGTATTTT.

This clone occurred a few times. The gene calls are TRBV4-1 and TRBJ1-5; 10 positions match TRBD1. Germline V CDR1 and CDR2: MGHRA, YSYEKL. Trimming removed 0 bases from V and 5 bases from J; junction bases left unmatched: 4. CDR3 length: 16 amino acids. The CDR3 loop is CASSQEGTGDYQPQHF. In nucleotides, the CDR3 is TGCGCCAGCAGCCAAGAAGGGACAGGGGATTATCAGCCCCAGCATTTT.

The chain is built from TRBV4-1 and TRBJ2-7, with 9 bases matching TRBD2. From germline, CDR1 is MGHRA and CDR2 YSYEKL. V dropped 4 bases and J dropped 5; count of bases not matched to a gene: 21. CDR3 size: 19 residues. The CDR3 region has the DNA TGCGCCAGCAGCCGTGGGATCCTAGTCACAGTTAGCGGGAGAAACGAGCAGTACTTC. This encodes CASSRGILVTVSGRNEQYF.

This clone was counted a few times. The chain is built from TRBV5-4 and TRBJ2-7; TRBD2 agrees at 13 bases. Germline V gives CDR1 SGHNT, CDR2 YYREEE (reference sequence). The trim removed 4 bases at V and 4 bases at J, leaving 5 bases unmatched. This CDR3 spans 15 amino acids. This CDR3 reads CASSGGLAGVYEQYF. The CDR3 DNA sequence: TGTGCCAGCAGCGGCGGACTAGCGGGAGTGTACGAGCAGTACTTC.

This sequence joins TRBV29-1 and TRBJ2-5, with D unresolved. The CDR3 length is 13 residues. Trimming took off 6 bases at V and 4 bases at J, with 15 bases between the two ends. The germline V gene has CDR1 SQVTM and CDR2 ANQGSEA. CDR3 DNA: TGCAGCGTCGCTTTGAGGCTGGGAGAGACCCAGTACTTC. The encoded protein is CSVALRLGETQYF.

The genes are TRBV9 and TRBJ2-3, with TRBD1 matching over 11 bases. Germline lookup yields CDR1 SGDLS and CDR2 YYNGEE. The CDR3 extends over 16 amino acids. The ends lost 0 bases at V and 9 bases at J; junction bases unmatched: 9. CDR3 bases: TGTGCCAGCAGCGTAGGACTGGGACAGGGGGGCTTCACGCAGTATTTT. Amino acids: CASSVGLGQGGFTQYF. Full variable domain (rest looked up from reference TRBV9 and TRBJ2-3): DSGVTQTPKHLITATGQRVTLRCSPRSGDLSVYWYQQSLDQGLQFLIQYYNGEERAKGNILERFSAQQFPDLHSELNLSSLELGDSALYFCASSVGLGQGGFTQYFGPGTRLTVL.

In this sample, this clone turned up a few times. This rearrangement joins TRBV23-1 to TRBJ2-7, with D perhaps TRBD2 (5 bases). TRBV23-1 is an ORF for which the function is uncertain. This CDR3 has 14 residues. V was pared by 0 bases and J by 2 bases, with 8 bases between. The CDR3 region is CASSQSPGTYEQYF. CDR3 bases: TGCGCCAGCAGTCAATCGCCCGGGACCTACGAGCAGTACTTC.

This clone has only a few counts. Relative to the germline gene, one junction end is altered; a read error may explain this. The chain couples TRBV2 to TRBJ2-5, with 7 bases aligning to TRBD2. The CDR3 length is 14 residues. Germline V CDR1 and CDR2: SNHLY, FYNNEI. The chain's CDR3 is CASREATSRETQYF. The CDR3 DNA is TGTGCCAGCAGGGAAGCGACTAGCCGCGAGACCCAGTACTTC.

CDR3 residues: CASSVESTSLRGDTQYF. The CDR3 DNA reads as TGTGCCAGCAGCGTAGAGTCTACTAGCCTCCGAGGAGATACGCAGTATTTT. The chain joins TRBV9 to TRBJ2-3; perhaps TRBD2 as D (6 bases). The length of the CDR3 is 17 residues. Germline CDR1 and CDR2: SGDLS and YYNGEE. Between the trimmed V and J ends, which lost 0 bases and 5 bases, there was a span of 19 bases.

The CDR3 protein is CASKPSTNYEQYF. The CDR3 nucleotides are TGTGCCAGCAAGCCTTCAACCAACTACGAGCAGTACTTC. V gene TRBV28 combines with J gene TRBJ2-7; unclear D gene. Germline loops: CDR1 MDHEN, CDR2 SYDVKM. The CDR3 runs 13 residues. The germline V and J ends were trimmed by 7 bases and 3 bases, with 13 bases remaining between them.

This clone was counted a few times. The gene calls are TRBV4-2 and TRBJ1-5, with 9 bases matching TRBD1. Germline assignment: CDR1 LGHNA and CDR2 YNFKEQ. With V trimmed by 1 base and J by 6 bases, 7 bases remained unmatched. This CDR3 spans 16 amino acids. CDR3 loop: CASSQGYTGQGQPQHF. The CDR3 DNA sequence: TGTGCCAGCAGCCAAGGATATACGGGACAGGGTCAGCCCCAGCATTTT.

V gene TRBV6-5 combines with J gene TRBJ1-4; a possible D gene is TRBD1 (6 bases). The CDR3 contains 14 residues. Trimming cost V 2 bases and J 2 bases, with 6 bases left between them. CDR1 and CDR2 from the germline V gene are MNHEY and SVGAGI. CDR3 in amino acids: CASSYGQTNEKLFF. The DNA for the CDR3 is TGTGCCAGCAGTTACGGACAGACTAATGAAAAACTGTTTTTT.

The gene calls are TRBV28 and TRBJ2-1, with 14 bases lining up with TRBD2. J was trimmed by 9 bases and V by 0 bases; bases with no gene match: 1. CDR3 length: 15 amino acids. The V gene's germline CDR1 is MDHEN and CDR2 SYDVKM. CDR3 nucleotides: TGTGCCAGCAGTTTATGGACTAGCGGGAGGGCTGAGCAGTTCTTC. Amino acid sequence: CASSLWTSGRAEQFF.

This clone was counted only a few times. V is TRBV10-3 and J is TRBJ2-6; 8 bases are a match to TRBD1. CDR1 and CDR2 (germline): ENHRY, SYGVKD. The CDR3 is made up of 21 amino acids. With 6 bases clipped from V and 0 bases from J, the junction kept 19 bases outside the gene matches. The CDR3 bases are TGTGCCATCAGCGCCCGCCCCCCCCCGGGACAGGCCTTCTCTGGGGCCAACGTCCTGACTTTC. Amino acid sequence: CAISARPPPGQAFSGANVLTF.

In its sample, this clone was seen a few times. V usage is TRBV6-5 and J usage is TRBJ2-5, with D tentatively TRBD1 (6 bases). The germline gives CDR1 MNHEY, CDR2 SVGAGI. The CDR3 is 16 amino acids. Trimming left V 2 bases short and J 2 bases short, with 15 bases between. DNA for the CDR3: TGTGCCAGCAGTTACATAGCGACAGGACCACAAGAGACCCAGTACTTC. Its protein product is CASSYIATGPQETQYF.

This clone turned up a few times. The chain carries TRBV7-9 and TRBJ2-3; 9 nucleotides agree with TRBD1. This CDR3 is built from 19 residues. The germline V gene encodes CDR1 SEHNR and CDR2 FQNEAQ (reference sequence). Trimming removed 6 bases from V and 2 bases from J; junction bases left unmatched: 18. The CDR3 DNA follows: TGTGCCAGCAGACGGCACCCCTGGCGGACAGGGGACCTCACAGATACGCAGTATTTT. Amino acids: CASRRHPWRTGDLTDTQYF.

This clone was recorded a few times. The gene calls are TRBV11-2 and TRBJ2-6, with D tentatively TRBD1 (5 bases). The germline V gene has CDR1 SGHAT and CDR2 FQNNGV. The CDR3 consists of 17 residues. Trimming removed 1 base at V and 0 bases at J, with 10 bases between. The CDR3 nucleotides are TGTGCCAGCAGCTTAGGACAGCATAGCTCTGGGGCCAACGTCCTGACTTTC. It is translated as CASSLGQHSSGANVLTF.